The rows below give T cell receptor beta chains drawn from one sample of a study of T cell responses to AZD1222 COVID-19 vaccine. TCRdb keeps only in-frame clones here, not all; method: immunoSEQ multiplex PCR. There are 150,000 or so clones in the sample; 88% occur only once, and 3% to 3.5% lies in the top ten. Sequencing was performed on peripheral blood, taken on day 0 of AZD1222 vaccination. Receptors were obtained from an adult in good health. The conserved cysteine and the conserved F or W are not part of the CDR3 here.

J gene | V gene | CDR3 protein
TRBJ2-7 | TRBV5-6 | ASSLAMSEQY
TRBJ2-2 | TRBV4-3 | ASSQDYPSDGELF
TRBJ1-3 | TRBV5-4 | ASSWGGPVGNTIY
TRBJ1-2 | TRBV28 | ASRLGQGYGYT
TRBJ2-5 | TRBV28 | ASSSGGQGGETQY
TRBJ2-3 | TRBV5-4 | ASSLGRGGPTDTQY
TRBJ2-7 | TRBV28 | ASSLSISYEQY
TRBJ2-3 | TRBV7-6 | ASSQGAGTSTQY
TRBJ1-5 | TRBV6-5 | ASSYLAGAWPQH
TRBJ2-2 | TRBV7-2 | ASSLGPGRMNTGELF
TRBJ2-3 | TRBV19 | ASTPGLFTDTQY
TRBJ2-3 | TRBV15 | ATSRDQEVTDTQY
TRBJ2-7 | TRBV10-3 | AIRETSGTTYEQY
TRBJ2-1 | TRBV6-5 | ASSSTGGAYNEQF